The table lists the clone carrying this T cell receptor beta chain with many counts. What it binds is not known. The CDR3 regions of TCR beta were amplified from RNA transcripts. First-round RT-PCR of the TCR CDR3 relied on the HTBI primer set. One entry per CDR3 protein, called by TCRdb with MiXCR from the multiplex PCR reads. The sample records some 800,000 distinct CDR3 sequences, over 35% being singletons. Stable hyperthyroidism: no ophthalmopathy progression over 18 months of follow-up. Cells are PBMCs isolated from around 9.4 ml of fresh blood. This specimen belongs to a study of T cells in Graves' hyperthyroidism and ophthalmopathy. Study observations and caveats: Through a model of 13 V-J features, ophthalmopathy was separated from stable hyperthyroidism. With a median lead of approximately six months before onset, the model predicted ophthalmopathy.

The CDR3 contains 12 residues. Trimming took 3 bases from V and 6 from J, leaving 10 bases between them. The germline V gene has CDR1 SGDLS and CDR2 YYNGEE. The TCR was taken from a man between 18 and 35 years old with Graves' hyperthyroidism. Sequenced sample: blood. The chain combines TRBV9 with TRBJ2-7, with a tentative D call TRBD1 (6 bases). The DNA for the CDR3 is TGTGCCAGCAGCGCCCCGACAGGCGAGCAGTACTTC. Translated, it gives CASSAPTGEQYF. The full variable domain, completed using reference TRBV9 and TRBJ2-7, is DSGVTQTPKHLITATGQRVTLRCSPRSGDLSVYWYQQSLDQGLQFLIQYYNGEERAKGNILERFSAQQFPDLHSELNLSSLELGDSALYFCASSAPTGEQYFGPGTRLTVT.